This T cell receptor (beta chain) is drawn from a study of cytomegalovirus exposure and HLA in healthy donors. The CDR3 spans 15 residues. Germline CDR1 WSHSY, CDR2 SAAADI. V was pared by 2 bases and J by 5 bases, with 15 bases between. Use of 60 Vbeta and 13 Jbeta primers characterized the PCR. Assay used: immunoSEQ multiplex PCR; TCRdb lists only in-frame clones, some missing. The sample holds roughly 250,000 clones, roughly 70% seen once. The rearrangement joins TRBV10-2 to TRBJ1-2; D is possibly TRBD1 (5 bases). The clonotype was recovered from a female donor in good health and CMV-seronegative. The sequenced sample consisted of PBMCs. CDR3 sequence (DNA): TGCGCCAGCAGTGAGCAGCCAGGGATAGGGTATGGCTACACCTTC. This gives the protein CASSEQPGIGYGYTF.